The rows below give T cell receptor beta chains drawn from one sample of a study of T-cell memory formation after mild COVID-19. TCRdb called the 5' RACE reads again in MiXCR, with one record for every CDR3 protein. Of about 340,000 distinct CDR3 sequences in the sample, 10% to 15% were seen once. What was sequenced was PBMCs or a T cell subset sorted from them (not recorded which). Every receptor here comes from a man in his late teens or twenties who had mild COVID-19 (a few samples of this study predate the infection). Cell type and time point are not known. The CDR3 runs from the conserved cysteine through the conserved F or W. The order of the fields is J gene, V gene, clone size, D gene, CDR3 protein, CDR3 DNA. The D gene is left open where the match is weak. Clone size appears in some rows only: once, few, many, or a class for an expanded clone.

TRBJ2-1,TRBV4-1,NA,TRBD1,CASRASRVTGTGGREQFF,TGCGCCAGCAGAGCCTCGAGGGTAACCGGGACAGGGGGACGTGAGCAGTTCTTC
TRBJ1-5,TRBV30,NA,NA,CAWSDGLHQPQHF,TGTGCCTGGAGTGATGGTTTACATCAGCCCCAGCATTTT
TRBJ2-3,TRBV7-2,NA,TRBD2,CASSSPDRLAGTDTQYF,TGTGCCAGCAGCTCGCCCGACCGACTAGCTGGGACAGATACGCAGTATTTT
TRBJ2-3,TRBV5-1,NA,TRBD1,CASSLTNYGQVRPSTDTQYF,TGCGCCAGCAGCTTGACCAACTATGGACAGGTCCGCCCTAGCACAGATACGCAGTATTTT
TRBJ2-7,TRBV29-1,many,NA,CSASLGRYSYEQYF,TGCAGCGCCTCCTTGGGCCGTTACTCCTACGAGCAGTACTTC
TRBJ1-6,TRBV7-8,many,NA,CASSLDSSYNSPLHF,TGTGCCAGCAGCTTAGACAGCTCCTATAATTCACCCCTCCACTTT
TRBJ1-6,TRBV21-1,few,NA,CASTSPGGGGLHF,TGTGCCAGCACCTCCCCGGGGGGAGGCGGCCTCCACTTT
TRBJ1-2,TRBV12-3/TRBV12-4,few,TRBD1,CASSITGTGSGYTF,TGTGCCAGCAGTATTACCGGGACAGGGAGCGGCTACACCTTC
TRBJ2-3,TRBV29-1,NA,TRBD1,CSVYMDRDADTQYF,TGCAGCGTCTACATGGACAGGGATGCAGATACGCAGTATTTT
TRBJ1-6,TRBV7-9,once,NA,CASSSSGLLDNSPLHF,TGTGCCAGCAGCAGCTCCGGACTGTTAGATAATTCACCCCTCCACTTT
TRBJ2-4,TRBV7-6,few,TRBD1,CASSSGQGIAKNIQYF,TGTGCCAGCAGCTCCGGACAGGGAATAGCCAAAAACATTCAGTACTTC
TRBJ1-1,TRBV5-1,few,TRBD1,CASSLRQGTYTEAFF,TGCGCCAGCAGCCTGAGACAGGGGACGTACACTGAAGCTTTCTTT
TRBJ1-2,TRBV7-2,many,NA,CASSLGLSPSSWGYTF,TGTGCCAGCAGCTTAGGTCTCAGTCCGTCTTCATGGGGCTACACCTTC
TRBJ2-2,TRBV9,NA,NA,CASSVVGETGELFF,TGTGCCAGCAGCGTAGTGGGGGAGACCGGGGAGCTGTTTTTT
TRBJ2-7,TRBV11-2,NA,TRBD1,CASSLGQGAWQYF,TGTGCCAGCAGCTTAGGGCAGGGGGCATGGCAGTACTTC
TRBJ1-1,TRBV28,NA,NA,CASRGGPKIFEAFF,TGTGCCAGCCGGGGGGGACCCAAGATATTTGAAGCTTTCTTT
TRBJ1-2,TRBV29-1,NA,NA,CSVESGADGYTF,TGCAGCGTAGAAAGCGGGGCTGATGGCTACACCTTC
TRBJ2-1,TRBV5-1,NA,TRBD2,CASSRPGGYNEQFF,TGCGCCAGCAGCCGACCGGGGGGTTACAATGAGCAGTTCTTC
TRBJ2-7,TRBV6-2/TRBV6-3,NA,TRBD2,CASSQLAGEQYF,TGTGCCAGCAGTCAGCTAGCGGGGGAGCAGTACTTC
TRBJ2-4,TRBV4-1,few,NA,CASSQVLPSRGFGQYF,TGCGCCAGCAGCCAAGTTCTCCCTTCCAGGGGTTTCGGTCAGTACTTC
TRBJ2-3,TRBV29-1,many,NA,CSVITRPLTDTQYF,TGCAGCGTTATTACCCGACCGCTCACAGATACGCAGTATTTT
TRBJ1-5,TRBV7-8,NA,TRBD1,CASSLWDSYQPQHF,TGTGCCAGCAGCTTGTGGGACAGCTATCAGCCCCAGCATTTT
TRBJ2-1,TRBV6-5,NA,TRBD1,CASGPRGQGAGEQFF,TGTGCCAGCGGCCCCCGGGGACAGGGGGCGGGTGAGCAGTTCTTC
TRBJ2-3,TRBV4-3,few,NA,CASSPPSGGADTQYF,TGCGCCAGCAGCCCCCCTTCGGGGGGCGCAGATACGCAGTATTTT
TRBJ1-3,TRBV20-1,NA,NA,CSARRGSGNTIYF,TGCAGTGCTAGACGAGGCTCTGGAAACACCATATATTTT
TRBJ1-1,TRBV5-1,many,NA,CASSLDPGGTEAFF,TGCGCCAGCAGCTTGGATCCGGGGGGCACTGAAGCTTTCTTT
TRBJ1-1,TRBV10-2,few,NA,CASSEWAGPADTEAFF,TGCGCCAGCAGTGAGTGGGCAGGGCCAGCCGACACTGAAGCTTTCTTT
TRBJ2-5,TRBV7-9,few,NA,CASSVRGGDQYF,TGTGCCAGCAGCGTCAGGGGGGGAGACCAGTACTTC
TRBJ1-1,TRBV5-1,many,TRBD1,CASSLTGVMNTEAFF,TGCGCCAGCAGCTTGACAGGGGTCATGAACACTGAAGCTTTCTTT
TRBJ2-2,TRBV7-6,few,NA,CASSLRQSPSTGELFF,TGTGCCAGCAGCTTAAGACAGAGCCCGAGCACCGGGGAGCTGTTTTTT
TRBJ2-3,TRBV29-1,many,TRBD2,CSVGRLAADTQYF,TGCAGCGTGGGTAGACTAGCGGCGGATACGCAGTATTTT
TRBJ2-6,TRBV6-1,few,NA,CASVSGANVLTF,TGTGCCAGTGTCTCTGGGGCCAACGTCCTGACTTTC
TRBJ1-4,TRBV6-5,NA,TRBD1,CASSYRRGQGEKLFF,TGTGCCAGCAGTTACAGAAGGGGGCAAGGAGAAAAACTGTTTTTT
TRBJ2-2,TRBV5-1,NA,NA,CASSRGGGDTGELFF,TGCGCCAGCAGCCGGGGCGGGGGCGACACCGGGGAGCTGTTTTTT
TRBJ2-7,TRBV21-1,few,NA,CASSNRTSGFDEQYF,TGTGCCAGCAGCAATCGGACTAGCGGGTTCGACGAGCAGTACTTC
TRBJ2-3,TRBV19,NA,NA,CASSNPTSTDTQYF,TGTGCCAGTAGTAACCCTACTAGTACAGATACGCAGTATTTT
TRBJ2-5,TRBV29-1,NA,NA,CSVEGGREETQYF,TGCAGCGTTGAAGGCGGGCGCGAGGAGACCCAGTACTTC
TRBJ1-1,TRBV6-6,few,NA,CASSLGLLEAFF,TGTGCCAGCAGCTTGGGACTGCTTGAAGCTTTCTTT
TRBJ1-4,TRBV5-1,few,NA,CASSLEKDPFKLFF,TGCGCCAGCAGCTTGGAGAAGGACCCGTTCAAACTGTTTTTT
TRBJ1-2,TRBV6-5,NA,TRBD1,CAIAGGGGYTF,TGTGCCATCGCAGGGGGAGGTGGCTACACCTTC
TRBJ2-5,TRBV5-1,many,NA,CASAEQGDQETQYF,TGCGCCAGCGCAGAACAGGGAGACCAAGAGACCCAGTACTTC
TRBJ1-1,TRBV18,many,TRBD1,CASSEWTGAMNTEAFF,TGTGCCAGCTCCGAGTGGACAGGGGCGATGAACACTGAAGCTTTCTTT
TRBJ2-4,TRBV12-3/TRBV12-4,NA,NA,CASSLTPITPGRVAKNIQYF,TGTGCCAGCAGTTTAACCCCGATAACCCCTGGTAGGGTAGCCAAAAACATTCAGTACTTC
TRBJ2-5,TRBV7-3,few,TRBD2,CASSLGPAGLAETQYF,TGTGCCAGCAGCTTAGGCCCCGCGGGACTAGCAGAGACCCAGTACTTC
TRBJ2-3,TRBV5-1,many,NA,CASSADSAGDTQYF,TGCGCCAGCAGCGCCGACAGCGCCGGAGATACGCAGTATTTT